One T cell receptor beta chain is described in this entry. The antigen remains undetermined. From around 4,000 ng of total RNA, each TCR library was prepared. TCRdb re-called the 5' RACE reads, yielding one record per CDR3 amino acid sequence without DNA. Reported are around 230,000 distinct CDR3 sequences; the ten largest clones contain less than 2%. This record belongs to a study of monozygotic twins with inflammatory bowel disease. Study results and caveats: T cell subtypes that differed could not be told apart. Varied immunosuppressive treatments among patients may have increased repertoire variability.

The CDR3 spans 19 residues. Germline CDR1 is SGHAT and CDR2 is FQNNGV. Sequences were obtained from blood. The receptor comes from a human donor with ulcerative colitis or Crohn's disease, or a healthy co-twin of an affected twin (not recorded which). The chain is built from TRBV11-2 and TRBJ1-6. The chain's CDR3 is CASSLVSLPAIGINSPLHF.